This T cell receptor (beta chain) was profiled in a study of shared clonotypes between healthy human individuals. General study findings and limits: The sampled material consisted only of blood, and tissue repertoires are likely to differ.

The germline gives CDR1 SEHNR, CDR2 FQNEAQ (reference sequence). Deletions cut 5 bases from V and 4 bases from J, with 26 bases between. This CDR3 has 18 residues. On this clone: Antigen: not known.

CD45RO-negative cells were positively selected for CCR7, leaving out terminally differentiated effector memory CD45RA+ cells. Among the donors, all were Caucasian adults who lived in Nashville, Tennessee. Deep-level running was used for the assay. DNA at about 190 ng, roughly 27,000 T cell genomes, went into sorted-subset replicate PCRs. Using immunoSEQ multiplex PCR, the repertoire was profiled, and TCRdb retains in-frame clones only, with some absent. Seen here are around 1.9 million clones, about 92% observed once, and the top ten hold about 1.8%. Sequencing input: naive CD8+ T cells from PBMCs. The J gene is TRBJ1-2, the V gene TRBV7-9; perhaps TRBD1 as D (6 bases). This receptor was taken from a man between 18 and 29 years old in good health. Some clones in this sample may be carry-over from other donors' samples. The CDR3 region has the DNA TGTGCCAGCAGCCAAGGACTCAAAGTGACAGGCCAAGGCTATGGCTACACCTTC. Residues: CASSQGLKVTGQGYGYTF.